A selection of T cell receptor beta chains follows, all from one sample in a study of control samples from healthy donors and cancer patients. Clones were read by immunoSEQ multiplex PCR, and TCRdb kept only the in-frame ones, dropping some. The sample yields about 140,000 clones, approximately 91% seen once. The sequenced sample was blood. All receptors come from a woman in her twenties or thirties in good health. Each CDR3 is given with its conserved first and last residue. A D gene is named only where the DNA matches it firmly. Not every row has a clone size; where given, it reads once, few, many or a size class.

>16|.|TRBJ1-1|TRBV5-4|few
TGTGCCAGCAGCGTAGAGGGTCGACAGCTGAACACTGAAGCTTTCTTT
CASSVEGRQLNTEAFF
>16|.|TRBJ2-2|TRBV2|.
TGTGCCAGCAGCCCCCGGGACACTACTTTATTAGGGGAGCTGTTTTTT
CASSPRDTTLLGELFF
>14|.|TRBJ2-5|TRBV19|.
TGTGCCAGTAGTCCCCGGGACGTACCAGAGACCCAGTACTTC
CASSPRDVPETQYF
>15|TRBD1|TRBJ2-2|TRBV3-1/TRBV3-2|.
TGTGCCAGCAGCCCACAGGGGTGGAACACCGGGGAGCTGTTTTTT
CASSPQGWNTGELFF
>10|.|TRBJ2-7|TRBV2|.
TGTGCCAGTTTTCAGTACGAGCAGTACTTC
CASFQYEQYF
>15|TRBD2|TRBJ2-7|TRBV19|.
TGTGCCAGTAGTCCCGGGACTAGCGGGACCTACGAGCAGTACTTC
CASSPGTSGTYEQYF
>16|TRBD2|TRBJ2-3|TRBV30|.
TGTGCCTGGAACATCCCGGGACTAGCTATGACAGATACGCAGTATTTT
CAWNIPGLAMTDTQYF
>16|.|TRBJ1-1|TRBV7-8|.
TGTGCCAGCAGCTTAGGTTCGCCAGGGACGAACACTGAAGCTTTCTTT
CASSLGSPGTNTEAFF
>14|.|TRBJ1-4|TRBV19|.
TGTGCCAGTAGTACTCCGACGGGCGGAGAAAAACTGTTTTTT
CASSTPTGGEKLFF
>14|TRBD1|TRBJ1-1|TRBV5-4|.
TGTGCCAGCAGCCCCAGGGGGTTGAACACTGAAGCTTTCTTT
CASSPRGLNTEAFF
>11|.|TRBJ2-1|TRBV6-2/TRBV6-3|.
TGTGCCAGCAGTTACCACAATGAGCAGTTCTTC
CASSYHNEQFF
>15|.|TRBJ2-7|TRBV11-2|.
TGTGCCAGCAGCTTATTCCGGGGGGCTTCGATCGAGCAGTACTTC
CASSLFRGASIEQYF
>14|.|TRBJ1-1|TRBV4-2|.
TGTGCCAGCAGCCAAGGCGACCTGAACACTGAAGCTTTCTTT
CASSQGDLNTEAFF
>14|TRBD1|TRBJ1-4|TRBV14|.
TGTGCCAGCAGCCAAGAAGTGACAGGGGGAAAACTGTTTTTT
CASSQEVTGGKLFF
>15|TRBD2|TRBJ2-5|TRBV25-1|.
TGTGCCAGCAGTGAACCGGGGGGGATCCAAGAGACCCAGTACTTC
CASSEPGGIQETQYF
>12|.|TRBJ2-2|TRBV9|.
TGTGCCAGCACAGTGAACACCGGGGAGCTGTTTTTT
CASTVNTGELFF
>15|.|TRBJ2-5|TRBV10-2|once
TGCGCCAGCAGTGAGTACGGCGGTCAGGGGGAGACCCAGTACTTC
CASSEYGGQGETQYF
>13|TRBD2|TRBJ2-7|TRBV6-6|.
TGTGCCAGCAGTAGACTAGCGGCCTACGAGCAGTACTTC
CASSRLAAYEQYF
>15|.|TRBJ2-7|TRBV25-1|.
TGTGCCAGCAGTGAACGTGAACAGGGATCCTACGAGCAGTACTTC
CASSEREQGSYEQYF
>15|TRBD2|TRBJ2-3|TRBV10-3|.
TGTGCCACCGGCTCGCGGGGGGACGGCACAGATACGCAGTATTTT
CATGSRGDGTDTQYF
>13|.|TRBJ1-1|TRBV7-9|.
TGTGCCAGCAGCTTAGCAGATTTCACTGAAGCTTTCTTT
CASSLADFTEAFF
>16|TRBD1|TRBJ2-2|TRBV6-5|.
TGTGCCAGCAGTTGGGGGACAGGGAGGGGTGCCGGGGAGCTGTTTTTT
CASSWGTGRGAGELFF
>14|.|TRBJ2-7|TRBV6-6|few
TGTGCCAGCAGTTATAGTCAGGGCCCCTACGAGCAGTACTTC
CASSYSQGPYEQYF
>15|.|TRBJ2-1|TRBV30|.
TGTGCCTGGATCGACACTAGCAGGCGGCCTACAGAGCAGTTCTTC
CAWIDTSRRPTEQFF
>15|.|TRBJ2-7|TRBV28|.
TGTGCCAGCAGTTTAGGGGCAATTACCTCCTACGAGCAGTACTTC
CASSLGAITSYEQYF
>14|.|TRBJ1-1|TRBV7-2|.
TGTGCCAGCAGCTTCTTCACCGGACGGACTGAAGCTTTCTTT
CASSFFTGRTEAFF
>14|.|TRBJ1-2|TRBV5-1|.
TGCGCCAGCAGCTTGGTTGGGGATTCGGGTGGCTACACCTTC
CASSLVGDSGGYTF
>15|.|TRBJ2-1|TRBV6-1|.
TGTGCCAGCAGTGAAGCCCGGTTTAGGCGTGGTGAGCAGTTCTTC
CASSEARFRRGEQFF